A selection of T cell receptor beta chains follows, all from one sample in a study of blood T cells in healthy people across ages. TCRdb redid the calling of the 5' RACE reads with MiXCR, one entry per CDR3 protein. The sample has roughly 830,000 distinct CDR3 sequences; around two thirds are singletons. Material: blood. The receptors were sampled from a young man in good health. Both conserved end residues are part of each CDR3. D genes are given only for firm matches. Expanded clones get a size class; other rows say once, few or many, or leave the size out.

J gene | D gene | clone size | V gene | CDR3 protein | CDR3 DNA
TRBJ1-6 | - | - | TRBV9 | CASSADIGNSPLHF | TGTGCCAGCAGCGCGGACATAGGAAATTCACCCCTCCACTTT
TRBJ2-1 | TRBD2 | - | TRBV29-1 | CSVEVGSGVLLEQFF | TGCAGCGTTGAAGTTGGTAGCGGGGTCCTCTTAGAGCAGTTCTTC
TRBJ2-7 | - | - | TRBV5-1 | CASYGGPNPYEQYF | TGCGCCAGCTACGGGGGGCCGAATCCCTACGAGCAGTACTTC
TRBJ2-3 | - | - | TRBV6-5 | CASSYTDSDSPSGTDTQYF | TGTGCCAGCAGTTACACCGACTCGGACAGTCCAAGTGGTACAGATACGCAGTATTTT
TRBJ2-4 | - | few | TRBV20-1 | CSASVPGRVKNIQYF | TGCAGTGCTAGTGTCCCAGGGCGGGTCAAAAACATTCAGTACTTC
TRBJ2-4 | - | - | TRBV2 | CASSGTGPKNIQYF | TGTGCCAGCAGTGGGACGGGACCCAAAAACATTCAGTACTTC
TRBJ2-4 | - | - | TRBV7-2 | CASSRSWQGPKNIQYF | TGTGCCAGCAGCCGTTCCTGGCAGGGCCCCAAAAACATTCAGTACTTC
TRBJ1-5 | - | - | TRBV20-1 | CSAYRGGDDQPQHF | TGCAGTGCTTATAGGGGCGGGGACGATCAGCCCCAGCATTTT
TRBJ2-3 | - | few | TRBV7-2 | CASSPTPKDTQYF | TGTGCCAGCAGCCCGACCCCAAAAGATACGCAGTATTTT
TRBJ2-3 | - | few | TRBV6-2/TRBV6-3 | CASSYAGPTDTQYF | TGTGCCAGCAGTTACGCAGGGCCCACAGATACGCAGTATTTT
TRBJ1-1 | TRBD1 | - | TRBV3-1 | CASSQEDRGSAFF | TGTGCCAGCAGCCAAGAAGACAGGGGGTCGGCTTTCTTT
TRBJ2-3 | - | - | TRBV7-2 | CASGGSYAPRDTQYF | TGTGCCAGCGGGGGGTCCTACGCCCCCAGAGATACGCAGTATTTT
TRBJ2-2 | - | - | TRBV4-3 | CASSWSQGTGELFF | TGCGCCAGCAGCTGGTCCCAAGGCACCGGGGAGCTGTTTTTT
TRBJ2-7 | TRBD2 | - | TRBV29-1 | CSVDIGEGYEQYF | TGCAGCGTTGATATCGGGGAGGGGTACGAGCAGTACTTC
TRBJ2-1 | TRBD2 | - | TRBV4-2 | CASSQDRPSGVDEQFF | TGTGCCAGCAGCCAAGATCGGCCTAGCGGGGTAGATGAGCAGTTCTTC
TRBJ2-7 | - | - | TRBV7-9 | CASSSKGQAYEQYF | TGTGCCAGCAGCTCGAAGGGACAAGCCTACGAGCAGTACTTC
TRBJ2-7 | TRBD1 | - | TRBV4-2 | CASSPGTGEAYEQYF | TGTGCCAGCAGCCCAGGGACAGGGGAAGCCTACGAGCAGTACTTC
TRBJ1-1 | - | few | TRBV7-9 | CASSLGDTVNTEAFF | TGTGCCAGCAGCTTAGGCGACACCGTGAACACTGAAGCTTTCTTT
TRBJ1-2 | - | - | TRBV20-1 | CSGGGQPGYGYTF | TGCAGTGGAGGAGGGCAGCCCGGCTATGGCTACACCTTC
TRBJ2-5 | - | - | TRBV12-3/TRBV12-4 | CASSLVGGLVETQYF | TGTGCCAGCAGTTTAGTGGGGGGGCTGGTTGAGACCCAGTACTTC
TRBJ2-5 | - | - | TRBV10-3 | CAISEEVGSRAETQYF | TGTGCCATCAGTGAGGAGGTCGGATCCCGAGCGGAGACCCAGTACTTC
TRBJ1-5 | - | - | TRBV15 | CATGDGVFSNQPQHF | TGTGCCACCGGGGACGGAGTATTTAGCAATCAGCCCCAGCATTTT
TRBJ2-4 | - | few | TRBV6-2/TRBV6-3 | CASARTTTSGEQYF | TGTGCCAGCGCAAGGACTACCACCTCCGGGGAGCAGTACTTC
TRBJ2-1 | TRBD1 | many | TRBV13 | CASSRDSRNEQFF | TGTGCCAGCAGCCGGGACAGCCGGAATGAGCAGTTCTTC
TRBJ1-2 | - | - | TRBV7-2 | CASSAGQPAF | TGTGCCAGCAGCGCCGGACAGCCGGCCTTC
TRBJ2-4 | TRBD2 | - | TRBV6-5 | CASSYSPSGDENIQYF | TGTGCCAGCAGTTACTCCCCTAGCGGGGATGAAAACATTCAGTACTTC
TRBJ2-7 | - | - | TRBV18 | CASSQSRTAPYEQYF | TGTGCCAGCTCTCAATCCAGGACGGCCCCCTACGAGCAGTACTTC
TRBJ2-7 | - | - | TRBV2 | CASMGTTYEQYF | TGTGCCAGCATGGGGACAACGTACGAGCAGTACTTC
TRBJ2-7 | TRBD2 | once | TRBV25-1 | CASSGTGLAGLSYEQYF | TGTGCCAGCAGTGGAACGGGACTAGCGGGACTCTCCTACGAGCAGTACTTC
TRBJ2-5 | TRBD1 | - | TRBV18 | CVSSPGQYQETQYF | TGTGTCAGCTCTCCGGGACAGTACCAAGAGACCCAGTACTTC
TRBJ2-4 | - | few | TRBV14 | CASSQFPQGEDIQYF | TGTGCCAGCAGCCAATTCCCCCAGGGGGAGGACATTCAGTACTTC
TRBJ2-4 | - | - | TRBV14 | CASSQEGWGSNIQYF | TGTGCCAGCAGCCAAGAGGGCTGGGGATCGAACATTCAGTACTTC